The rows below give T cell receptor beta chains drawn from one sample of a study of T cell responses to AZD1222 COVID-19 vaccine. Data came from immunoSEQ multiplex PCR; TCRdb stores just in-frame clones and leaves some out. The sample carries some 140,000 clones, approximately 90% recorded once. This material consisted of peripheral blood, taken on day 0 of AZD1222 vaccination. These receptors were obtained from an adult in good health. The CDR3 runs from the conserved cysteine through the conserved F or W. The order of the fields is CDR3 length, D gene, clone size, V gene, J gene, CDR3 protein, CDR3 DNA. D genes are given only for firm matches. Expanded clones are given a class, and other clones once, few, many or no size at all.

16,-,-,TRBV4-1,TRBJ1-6,CASSQDWGWGNSPLHF,TGCGCCAGCAGCCAAGACTGGGGGTGGGGTAATTCACCCCTCCACTTT
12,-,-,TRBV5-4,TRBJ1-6,CASKGANSPLHF,TGTGCCAGCAAAGGAGCCAATTCACCCCTCCACTTT
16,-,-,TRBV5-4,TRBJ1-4,CASSYRQAATNEKLFF,TGTGCCAGCAGCTATAGACAGGCCGCAACTAATGAAAAACTGTTTTTT
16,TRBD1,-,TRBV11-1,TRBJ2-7,CASSLVRGQAGYEQYF,TGTGCCAGCAGCTTAGTCCGCGGACAGGCCGGCTACGAGCAGTACTTC
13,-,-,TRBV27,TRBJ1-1,CASSSGPSTEAFF,TGTGCCAGCAGTTCTGGACCCTCCACTGAAGCTTTCTTT
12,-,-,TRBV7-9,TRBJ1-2,CASSFGQLGYTF,TGTGCCAGCAGCTTCGGACAACTTGGCTACACCTTC
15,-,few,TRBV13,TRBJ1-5,CASSFSGEGNQPQHF,TGTGCCAGCAGCTTTTCGGGGGAGGGCAATCAGCCCCAGCATTTT
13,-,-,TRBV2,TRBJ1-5,CASSPEGNQPQHF,TGTGCCAGCAGTCCGGAAGGCAATCAGCCCCAGCATTTT
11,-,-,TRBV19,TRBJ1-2,CASRQIYGYTF,TGTGCCAGTCGACAGATCTATGGCTACACCTTC
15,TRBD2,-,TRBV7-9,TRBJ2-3,CASSPWRGDSDTQYF,TGTGCCAGCAGCCCGTGGCGGGGGGACTCAGATACGCAGTATTTT
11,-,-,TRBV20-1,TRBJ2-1,CSATRLGEQFF,TGCAGTGCAACCCGCCTCGGGGAGCAGTTCTTC
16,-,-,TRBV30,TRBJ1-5,CAWSGARGRDDQPQHF,TGTGCCTGGAGCGGGGCAAGAGGACGGGATGATCAGCCCCAGCATTTT
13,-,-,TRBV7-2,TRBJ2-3,CASSLTGPDTQYF,TGTGCCAGCAGCTTAACAGGCCCAGATACGCAGTATTTT
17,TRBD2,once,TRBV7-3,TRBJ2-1,CASSLYGTSGGHNEQFF,TGTGCCAGCAGCTTATACGGGACTAGCGGGGGTCACAATGAGCAGTTCTTC
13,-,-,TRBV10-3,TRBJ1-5,CAISEGGNQPQHF,TGTGCCATCAGTGAGGGTGGCAATCAGCCCCAGCATTTT
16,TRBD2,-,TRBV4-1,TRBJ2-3,CASSPVAGGNPDTQYF,TGCGCCAGCAGCCCAGTAGCGGGGGGGAACCCAGATACGCAGTATTTT
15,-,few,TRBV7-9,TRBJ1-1,CASSRSRDGDTEAFF,TGTGCCAGCAGCCGATCCCGGGACGGAGACACTGAAGCTTTCTTT
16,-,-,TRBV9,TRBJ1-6,CASSVSGGAYNSPLHF,TGTGCCAGCAGCGTATCCGGGGGCGCCTATAATTCACCCCTCCACTTT
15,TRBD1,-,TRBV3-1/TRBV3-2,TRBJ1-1,CASSLNGTGPPEAFF,TGTGCCAGCAGCCTCAACGGGACAGGGCCCCCTGAAGCTTTCTTT
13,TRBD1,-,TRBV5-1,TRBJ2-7,CASRSDRGDEQYF,TGCGCCAGCAGGAGTGACAGGGGTGACGAGCAGTACTTC
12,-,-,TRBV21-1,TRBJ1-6,CASRAGNSPLHF,TGTGCCAGCAGGGCGGGGAATTCACCCCTCCACTTT
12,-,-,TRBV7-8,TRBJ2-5,CASSLVEETQYF,TGTGCCAGCAGCTTAGTTGAGGAGACCCAGTACTTC
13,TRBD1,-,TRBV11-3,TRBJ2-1,CASSLGTGTEQFF,TGTGCCAGCAGCTTAGGGACAGGGACTGAGCAGTTCTTC
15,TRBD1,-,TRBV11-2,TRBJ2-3,CASGRTGAGTDTQYF,TGTGCCAGCGGAAGGACAGGGGCCGGGACAGATACGCAGTATTTT
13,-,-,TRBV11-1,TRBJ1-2,CASSFIANYGYTF,TGTGCCAGCAGCTTTATCGCTAACTATGGCTACACCTTC
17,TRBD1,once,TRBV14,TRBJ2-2,CASSHRRGLLDTGELFF,TGTGCCAGCAGCCATCGCAGGGGGCTCTTGGACACCGGGGAGCTGTTTTTT
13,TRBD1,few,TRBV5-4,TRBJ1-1,CASSRTGDTEAFF,TGTGCCAGCAGTCGTACAGGGGACACTGAAGCTTTCTTT
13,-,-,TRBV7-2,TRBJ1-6,CASSLNSLTPLHF,TGTGCCAGCAGCTTAAACAGTTTGACACCCCTCCACTTT